The 6 T cell receptor beta chains below all came from one sample that was sequenced in a study of T cells in Graves' hyperthyroidism and ophthalmopathy. RNA transcripts yielded amplified TCR beta CDR3 regions. First-round RT-PCR of the TCR CDR3 relied on the HTBI primer set. MiXCR was run by TCRdb on the multiplex PCR reads, yielding one entry per CDR3 protein. The sample yields hundreds of thousands of distinct CDR3 sequences, more than 30% seen once. Sequenced: blood. The receptors originated from a young man with Graves' hyperthyroidism.

The sample holds a few counts of this clonotype. The chain joins TRBV7-2 to TRBJ2-5; TRBD2 agrees at 10 bases. The CDR3 extends over 17 amino acids. Losses at the gene ends were 1 base for V and 2 bases for J; bases not matched to a gene: 7. Germline CDR1 reads SGHTA; CDR2 reads FQGNSA. The CDR3 here is CASSLGGLAGGQETQYF. CDR3 DNA sequence: TGTGCCAGCAGCTTAGGGGGCTTAGCGGGGGGACAAGAGACCCAGTACTTC.

The sample holds a few counts of this clonotype. V is TRBV9 and J is TRBJ2-7; 12 bases map to TRBD1. The CDR3 runs to 15 residues. V was clipped by 3 bases and J by 3 bases; unmatched bases: 4. Germline V gene data show CDR1 as SGDLS and CDR2 as YYNGEE. For the CDR3, the DNA is TGTGCCAGCAGCGCTGGGACAGGGGGCAGCTACGAGCAGTACTTC. Its translation: CASSAGTGGSYEQYF.

This clonotype was seen only a few times. The V call is TRBV20-1, the J call TRBJ1-4; D is ambiguous. Per germline, CDR1 DFQATT and CDR2 SNEGSKA (reference sequence). The CDR3 has 16 residues. V lost 0 bases to trimming and J lost 7 bases, with 18 bases between them. CDR3 DNA sequence: TGCAGTGCTAGAGATCGACCTTCAAAGGGAAGTGAAAAACTGTTTTTT. Encoded protein: CSARDRPSKGSEKLFF.

This clonotype was detected ten times or more. The chain couples TRBV28 to TRBJ2-7; 7 bases fit TRBD2. CDR3 length: 14 residues. Germline CDR1 is MDHEN and CDR2 is SYDVKM. V was pared by 4 bases and J by 5 bases, with 8 bases of the junction left unmatched. CDR3 residues: CASSSGPREDEQYF. The CDR3 DNA is TGTGCCAGCAGTTCGGGCCCCCGGGAGGACGAGCAGTACTTC.

The chain is built from TRBV6-5 and TRBJ1-6; 7 bases fit TRBD1. Germline CDR1 reads MNHEY; CDR2 reads SVGAGI. With 5 bases clipped from V and 2 bases from J, the junction kept 6 bases outside the gene matches. The CDR3 totals 16 residues. Written as DNA, the CDR3 is TGTGCCAGCAGTCCGACAGGGTCACCCTATAATTCACCCCTCCACTTT. Its protein product is CASSPTGSPYNSPLHF.

This clonotype has more than one count but fewer than ten. The V and J genes are TRBV6-5 and TRBJ1-1; 7 bases align to TRBD1. The CDR3 runs to 13 residues. V lost 5 bases, J lost 7 bases, and 7 bases stayed unmatched. Germline V gene sequence: CDR1 MNHEY, CDR2 SVGAGI. The CDR3 DNA reads as TGTGCCAGCAGTCGCCGGGACAGCGGTGAAGCTTTCTTT. Amino acids: CASSRRDSGEAFF.